These 3 T cell receptor beta chains originate from one sample sequenced in a study of blood T cell repertoires in COVID-19. TCRdb keeps only in-frame clones here, not all; method: immunoSEQ multiplex PCR. The profile shows some 95,000 clones, about 85% of them singletons. The specimen was peripheral blood. These receptors all stem from a man between 65 and 80 years old with acute or convalescent COVID-19.

The V gene is TRBV28, the J gene TRBJ2-1; 8 nucleotides align to TRBD2. Per germline, CDR1 MDHEN and CDR2 SYDVKM. With V trimmed by 3 bases and J by 1 base, 2 bases remained unmatched. The CDR3 spans 15 residues. The CDR3 DNA reads as TGTGCCAGCAGTTTTCAGCGGGGGTCCTACAATGAGCAGTTCTTC. Its translation: CASSFQRGSYNEQFF.

The chain is built from TRBV9 and TRBJ1-1, with D hard to call. Germline values: CDR1 SGDLS, CDR2 YYNGEE. Trimming cost V 1 base and J 4 bases, with 14 bases left between them. The CDR3 extends over 15 amino acids. The CDR3 sequence is CASSVRSGGSTEAFF. In DNA, the CDR3 is TGTGCCAGCAGCGTAAGATCGGGAGGGAGCACTGAAGCTTTCTTT.

This rearrangement joins TRBV5-1 to TRBJ2-7, with TRBD1 matching 9 bases. CDR1 and CDR2 from the germline V gene are SGHRS and YFSETQ. CDR3 length equals 14 residues. J gave up 6 bases and V 0 bases, and 4 bases lay outside the gene matches. The CDR3 protein is CASSLGQGDSEQYV. The CDR3 coding sequence is TGCGCCAGCAGCTTGGGACAGGGGGACTCCGAGCAGTACGTC.